The sequence of this TCR beta chain was determined in a study of response to subunit inactivated influenza vaccine. TCRdb reprocessed the RT-PCR reads via MiXCR and lists one record per CDR3 protein. The sample lists hundreds of thousands of distinct CDR3 sequences; about 15% were seen once. A remark on this clonotype: Its antigen is currently unknown.

Study findings and constraints: The authors offered the suggestion that each seasonal influenza vaccination recruits few new T cells.

The receptor comes from a man over 45 who received an inactivated influenza vaccine. The source material was PBMCs from blood, sampled less than 15 days before vaccination.

The CDR3 region is CASSLSAGAGTEAFF. The CDR3 DNA reads TGTGCCAGCAGTTTATCGGCAGGTGCGGGGACTGAAGCTTTCTTT. The rearrangement joins TRBV27 to TRBJ1-1; no clear D. This CDR3 contains 15 residues. The germline V gene encodes CDR1 MNHEY and CDR2 SMNVEV (reference sequence). The V gene lost 0 bases and the J gene lost 5 bases, with 13 bases spanning the gap.